The source of this T cell receptor (beta chain) is a study of blood T cell repertoires in COVID-19. The wider study: COVID-19 samples collected from the United States, Italy and Spain covered acute and convalescent phases. Nucleic acid was either cDNA or gDNA, and it came from T cells, B-cell-depleted T cells, or PBMCs.

The ends were cut back, 7 bases at V and 5 bases at J, with 21 bases in the middle. From germline, CDR1 is MNHEY and CDR2 SVGAGI. This CDR3 spans 15 amino acids. Enrolled during active infection, Seattle patients were then followed longitudinally. Original processing methods: Amplifying reference gene primers gave estimates of nucleated cell counts. Data came from immunoSEQ multiplex PCR; TCRdb stores just in-frame clones and leaves some out. The DNA was the basis for D and trimming; V, J and clone size are from that table. The repertoire holds tens of thousands of clones, with 65% to 90% as singletons.

The material sequenced was peripheral blood. The chain is built from TRBV6-5 and TRBJ2-7; TRBD1 might be the D (5 bases). The clonotype comes from a man under 40 with COVID-19, enrolled during active disease. The CDR3 loop is CASNPSDSYIHEQYF. CDR3 DNA sequence: TGTGCCAGCAACCCCTCCGACAGCTACATCCACGAGCAGTACTTC.